A selection of T cell receptor beta chains follows, all from one sample in a study of cytomegalovirus exposure and HLA in healthy donors. This table comes from immunoSEQ multiplex PCR, and its TCRdb copy is limited to in-frame clones, with some not included. The sample carries about 130,000 clones, around three quarters recorded once. Sequencing used PBMCs. These receptors originate from a male donor in good health and CMV-seropositive. The conserved cysteine and the conserved F or W are not part of the CDR3 here. Each record gives: V gene, D gene, clone size, J gene, CDR3 protein. The D gene is left open where the match is weak. Not every row has a clone size; where given, it reads once, few, many or a size class.

>TRBV20-1|NA|NA|TRBJ1-1
SVDRLEAF
>TRBV5-1|TRBD2|NA|TRBJ2-5
ASSSRTSGPSGETQY
>TRBV6-1|NA|NA|TRBJ2-3
ASSELLTSTDTQY
>TRBV2|NA|NA|TRBJ1-1
ASSAASQGEAF
>TRBV6-1|TRBD2|NA|TRBJ2-7
ASSEAAGGSYEQY
>TRBV6-5|NA|NA|TRBJ2-7
ASSYGGLQVEQY
>TRBV15|NA|few|TRBJ1-5
ATQMYRASYSNQPQH
>TRBV19|TRBD1|NA|TRBJ1-6
ASNHRGSPLH
>TRBV30|TRBD2|NA|TRBJ2-3
AWSWGGTDTQY
>TRBV4-1|TRBD2|NA|TRBJ2-7
ASSQDTGGPYEQY
>TRBV19|NA|NA|TRBJ1-4
ASSPGVADATNEKLF
>TRBV4-2|NA|NA|TRBJ2-7
ASSQAGNSYEQY
>TRBV5-4|NA|NA|TRBJ1-1
ASSRGETGNTEAF
>TRBV5-1|NA|NA|TRBJ2-6
ASSLARPGSSGANGLT
>TRBV28|TRBD1|few|TRBJ2-4
ASSLLGQGASKNIQY
>TRBV5-4|TRBD1|NA|TRBJ1-1
ASSLTGQGTNTEAF
>TRBV19|TRBD2|NA|TRBJ2-1
ASSIIWAGESYNEQF
>TRBV11-2|NA|NA|TRBJ1-2
ASSLDRTLPAATGYT
>TRBV6-5|NA|NA|TRBJ1-1
ASRVSAENTEAF
>TRBV12-5|TRBD2|NA|TRBJ2-1
ASGLHLAGGFSRPSGDEQF
>TRBV2|TRBD2|few|TRBJ2-1
ASSAGGAQWNEQF
>TRBV27|NA|few|TRBJ1-2
ASSFRQANYGYT
>TRBV30|NA|NA|TRBJ2-7
AWAGRGLDEQY
>TRBV4-1|TRBD2|NA|TRBJ2-2
ASSHLLAGGPGELF
>TRBV5-4|TRBD2|NA|TRBJ2-5
ASSLGPGLAQVTQY
>TRBV5-1|TRBD2|NA|TRBJ2-1
ASSLVGLADYNEQF
>TRBV2|TRBD1|NA|TRBJ2-2
ASSSLTTGAGGELF
>TRBV13|NA|NA|TRBJ2-1
ASSLAGVSYNEQF